The rows below give T cell receptor beta chains drawn from one sample of a study of somatic mutations in cytotoxic T cells in rheumatoid arthritis. The method was immunoSEQ multiplex PCR; TCRdb's version includes in-frame clones alone and lacks a portion of them. Among approximately 18,000 clones listed, around 80% were seen once. Sequencing was done on a sample of CD8+ T cells sorted from blood. Receptors originate from an adult with rheumatoid arthritis. Each CDR3 is given with its conserved first and last residue. Each record gives: clone size, D gene, V gene, J gene, CDR3 DNA, CDR3 protein. D genes are given only for firm matches. Clone size appears in some rows only: once, few, many, or a class for an expanded clone.

-	-	TRBV4-1	TRBJ1-2	TGCGCCAGCAGCCAAGATAGTTGGGAGACGGCTTATGGCTACACCTTC	CASSQDSWETAYGYTF
-	TRBD2	TRBV10-3	TRBJ2-1	TGTGCCATCAGTAACCTTTCGGGGGGGCAGTACAATGAGCAGTTCTTC	CAISNLSGGQYNEQFF
-	-	TRBV9	TRBJ1-2	TGTGCCAGCAGCGGTCGGGGGATGAACTATGGCTACACCTTC	CASSGRGMNYGYTF
-	TRBD1	TRBV6-5	TRBJ1-5	TGTGCCAGCATAGAGGGACAGCCAAATCAGCCCCAGCATTTT	CASIEGQPNQPQHF
-	-	TRBV9	TRBJ2-5	TGTGCCAGCAGCGTAGGGGGTATTTGGGAGACCCAGTACTTC	CASSVGGIWETQYF
-	-	TRBV5-6	TRBJ2-7	TGTGCCAGCAGCTTGACTCCGGGGGAACTGGAGGAGCAGTACTTC	CASSLTPGELEEQYF
-	-	TRBV5-6	TRBJ1-3	TGTGCCAGCAGCTTGGGCCGAAACACCATATATTTT	CASSLGRNTIYF
-	TRBD2	TRBV13	TRBJ2-1	TGTGCCAGCAGCTGGGCGGGACTAGCGGACCACAATGAGCAGTTCTTC	CASSWAGLADHNEQFF
-	TRBD1	TRBV11-2	TRBJ1-5	TGTGCCAGTTCGAAACGGACAGGGCCGGATCAGCCCCAGCATTTT	CASSKRTGPDQPQHF
-	TRBD1	TRBV10-3	TRBJ2-5	TGTGCCATCAGTGAGTCGGACAGGGGGGAAGAGACCCAGTACTTC	CAISESDRGEETQYF
-	TRBD1	TRBV4-1	TRBJ1-2	TGCGCCAGCAGCCCGGGACAGGGAGACTATGGCTACACCTTC	CASSPGQGDYGYTF
-	-	TRBV5-6	TRBJ1-3	TGTGCCAGCAGCTTAGCAGGGCTGAGCTCTGGAAACACCATATATTTT	CASSLAGLSSGNTIYF
-	-	TRBV14	TRBJ1-2	TGTGCCAGCAGCCAAGACCGGCTCCCTAACTATGGCTACACCTTC	CASSQDRLPNYGYTF
-	-	TRBV27	TRBJ2-1	TGTGCCAGCAGTTTATATAGAGGTGAGCAGTTCTTC	CASSLYRGEQFF
-	-	TRBV12-5	TRBJ2-2	TGTGCTAGTGCCCCCCCGGGGCCCGGGGAGCTGTTTTTT	CASAPPGPGELFF
-	-	TRBV6-6	TRBJ1-2	TGTGCCAGCAGTTACCCGGACGGCAACTATGGCTACACCTTC	CASSYPDGNYGYTF
once	-	TRBV7-8	TRBJ2-5	TGTGCCAGCAGCTCAGACTTATCAAAGGGGACCCAGTACTTC	CASSSDLSKGTQYF
-	-	TRBV6-4	TRBJ2-3	TGTGCCAGCAGTGGAGGGGGAGACACAGATACGCAGTATTTT	CASSGGGDTDTQYF
-	TRBD1	TRBV19	TRBJ2-1	TGTGCCAGTAGTAAGGACAGGGGGCACAATGAGCAGTTCTTC	CASSKDRGHNEQFF
-	-	TRBV15	TRBJ1-5	TGTGCCACCAGCCCCTACGATAGCAATCAGCCCCAGCATTTT	CATSPYDSNQPQHF
-	-	TRBV7-9	TRBJ2-1	TGTGCCAGCAGCCCACGACAGAAGCTCTACAATGAGCAGTTCTTC	CASSPRQKLYNEQFF
-	TRBD2	TRBV5-1	TRBJ2-7	TGCGCCAGCAGCCCATGGACTAGCGGGGCCGAGCAGTACTTC	CASSPWTSGAEQYF
-	-	TRBV5-1	TRBJ1-1	TGCGCCAGCAGCTTGACCGGGGCTATTCGCGAAGCTTTCTTT	CASSLTGAIREAFF
few	-	TRBV6-1	TRBJ1-2	TGTGCCAGCAGTGAAGCTGTCGAGGGAGGGGTGAGCGGCTACACCTTC	CASSEAVEGGVSGYTF
-	-	TRBV16	TRBJ1-2	TGTGCCAGCAGCCGGGACGCTACGGGTGGCTACACCTTC	CASSRDATGGYTF
-	TRBD2	TRBV9	TRBJ2-1	TGTGCCAGCAGGCCGGGGGGGGAATTGAAGGTCCCCAATGAGCAGTTCTTC	CASRPGGELKVPNEQFF
-	-	TRBV6-1	TRBJ1-1	TGTGCCAGCATCCTCAGGGAGTATAACACTGAAGCTTTCTTT	CASILREYNTEAFF